The 12 T cell receptor beta chains reported below all come from one sample, sequenced in a study of blood T cell repertoires in COVID-19. TCRdb's copy holds only in-frame clones and misses some; the assay was immunoSEQ multiplex PCR. The sample lists about 25,000 clones, roughly 84% occurring once. The sequencing sample was made of peripheral blood. All receptors come from a human donor in a cohort sampled during active COVID-19.

This clone was counted only a few times. The chain uses TRBV7-8 and TRBJ2-2, with TRBD2 matching over 11 bases. The length of the CDR3 is 19 residues. V dropped 1 base and J dropped 5; count of bases not matched to a gene: 12. CDR1 SGHVS and CDR2 FQNEAQ come from the germline V gene. The CDR3 DNA follows: TGTGCCAGCAGCTTAGTTGGTAGCGGGGGGGCCAAGAATACCGGGGAGCTGTTTTTT. It yields the protein CASSLVGSGGAKNTGELFF.

CDR3 sequence (DNA): TGTGCCAGCAGCGTAGGGACTGTACAAGAGACCCAGTACTTC. It codes for CASSVGTVQETQYF. This chain connects TRBV9 to TRBJ2-5; perhaps TRBD2 as D (5 bases). Germline loops: CDR1 SGDLS, CDR2 YYNGEE. The V gene lost 0 bases and the J gene lost 2 bases, with 8 bases spanning the gap. The CDR3 is 14 residues long.

A single count supports this clone. CDR3 sequence (DNA): TGCGCCAGCGGTTATACTAGCGGGGTTTACAATGAGCAGTTCTTC. It encodes CASGYTSGVYNEQFF. The V call is TRBV5-1, the J call TRBJ2-1; 10 bases fit TRBD2. V shed 7 bases and J 4 bases; nucleotides not matched to a gene: 8. Germline V gene data show CDR1 as SGHRS and CDR2 as YFSETQ. The CDR3 is 15 amino acids.

The J gene is TRBJ1-1, the V gene TRBV10-3, with TRBD1 identical over 7 bases. J gave up 4 bases and V 6 bases, and 8 bases lay outside the gene matches. The CDR3 has 14 amino acids. Germline CDR1 reads ENHRY; CDR2 reads SYGVKD. CDR3 region: CAIRRQGRSTEAFF. CDR3 bases: TGTGCCATCAGGAGACAGGGAAGGAGCACTGAAGCTTTCTTT.

This chain joins TRBV10-3 and TRBJ2-3; perhaps TRBD1 as D (6 bases). CDR1 and CDR2 from the germline V gene are ENHRY and SYGVKD. V gave up 5 bases and J gave up 0 bases, with 24 bases separating them. The CDR3 is 19 amino acids. The CDR3 region has the DNA TGTGCCATCAGTACCCCACTCGGGGACACCAGACCTAGCACAGATACGCAGTATTTT. It codes for CAISTPLGDTRPSTDTQYF.

The gene calls are TRBV19 and TRBJ2-3; weak D call: TRBD2 (6 bases). Trimming took 5 bases from V and 3 from J, leaving 18 bases between them. The germline gives CDR1 LNHDA, CDR2 SQIVND (reference sequence). The length of the CDR3 is 16 residues. The DNA of the CDR3 is TGTGCCAGTAGTCATCTAGACGGGAGAAGGACAGATACGCAGTATTTT. It translates to CASSHLDGRRTDTQYF.

The chain links TRBV27 to TRBJ2-2, with TRBD2 matching over 10 bases. The CDR3 extends over 16 amino acids. J lost 6 bases, V lost 1 base, and 5 bases had no gene match. CDR1 MNHEY and CDR2 SMNVEV come from the germline V gene (reference sequence). This chain's CDR3 is CASSLLAGGSPGELFF. CDR3 DNA sequence: TGTGCCAGCAGTTTATTAGCGGGGGGAAGCCCCGGGGAGCTGTTTTTT.

This clone was recorded a few times. This chain joins TRBV10-2 and TRBJ1-5; 7 bases are shared with TRBD1. CDR3 length: 16 residues. The V gene's germline CDR1 is WSHSY and CDR2 SAAADI. Trimming took 6 bases from V and 2 from J; bases not matched to a gene: 10. The CDR3 DNA sequence: TGCGCCAGCAGCATGATAACAGGGGTGGGCAATCAGCCCCAGCATTTT. Amino acid sequence: CASSMITGVGNQPQHF.

This clone was counted only a few times. V gene TRBV29-1 combines with J gene TRBJ1-1; D ambiguous. V lost 4 bases and J 6 bases, leaving 15 bases between the germline ends. The germline gives CDR1 SQVTM, CDR2 ANQGSEA. There are 13 residues in the CDR3. The CDR3: CSVARATGSEAFF. DNA for the CDR3: TGCAGCGTTGCGAGGGCAACGGGGTCTGAAGCTTTCTTT.

This clone is a singleton in its sample. The chain employs TRBV5-4 and TRBJ2-1; TRBD2 matches at 10 bases. The V segment lost 1 base and the J segment 4 bases; nucleotides outside the gene matches: 5. CDR1 and CDR2 from the germline V gene are SGHNT and YYREEE (reference sequence). The CDR3 spans 16 residues. As DNA, the CDR3 is TGTGCCAGCAGCTTGCTTCCTAGCGGGGGTTACAATGAGCAGTTCTTC. Residues: CASSLLPSGGYNEQFF.

This chain uses TRBV9 with TRBJ2-2; 7 nucleotides align to TRBD2. There are 15 residues in the CDR3. CDR1 SGDLS and CDR2 YYNGEE come from the germline V gene. The junction had 4 bases not matched to a gene; V was cut back by 0 bases and J by 5 bases. The CDR3, as DNA: TGTGCCAGCAGCGTAGAAGCGCGGGGGACCGGGGAGCTGTTTTTT. Protein product: CASSVEARGTGELFF. Combining the CDR3 with reference TRBV9 and TRBJ2-2 gives the whole variable domain DSGVTQTPKHLITATGQRVTLRCSPRSGDLSVYWYQQSLDQGLQFLIQYYNGEERAKGNILERFSAQQFPDLHSELNLSSLELGDSALYFCASSVEARGTGELFFGEGSRLTVL.

The genes are TRBV7-2 and TRBJ1-2; D is possibly TRBD1 (6 bases). The V end lost 5 bases, the J end lost 5 bases, and 18 bases lay between the germline ends. The germline gives CDR1 SGHTA, CDR2 FQGNSA. This CDR3 region has 15 residues. The CDR3 DNA is TGTGCCAGCAGCCAGCCCGGGACAAGTCTTTATGGCTACACCTTC. This sequence encodes CASSQPGTSLYGYTF.